Below are 18 T cell receptor beta chains sequenced from a single sample in a study of vaccination effects on CD4 cells after COVID-19. Assay used: immunoSEQ multiplex PCR; TCRdb lists only in-frame clones, some missing. The data contain around 83,000 clones, about 70% of them singletons. Their cognate antigens are unknown. CD4+ T cells specific for antigen were expanded with viral peptide pools by the ViraFEST assay before sequencing. Following a roughly 9-day culture, CD4+ T cells were purified. The material sequenced was CD4+ T cells from PBMCs cultured with HCoV-229E spike peptides, taken before COVID-19 vaccination. These receptors came from a human donor who received a COVID-19 vaccine.

Details on this clone: The junction departs from germline at one end; a sequencing error may be responsible. The CDR3 DNA follows: TGCAGTCCTAGCGGGACTGAGCAGTTCTTC. Its translation is CSPSGTEQFF. The chain carries TRBV20-1 and TRBJ2-1; TRBD2 agrees at 9 bases. CDR1 DFQATT and CDR2 SNEGSKA come from the germline V gene (reference sequence). CDR3 size: 10 residues.

This chain connects TRBV2 to TRBJ2-5; TRBD1 matches 7 bases. There are 14 residues in the CDR3. V lost 4 bases to trimming and J lost 4 bases; unmatched junction nucleotides: 6. Germline values: CDR1 SNHLY, CDR2 FYNNEI. CDR3 amino acids: CASSAGRGLETQYF. The CDR3 DNA is TGTGCCAGCAGTGCCGGTAGGGGGCTAGAGACCCAGTACTTC.

V usage is TRBV9 and J usage is TRBJ2-1; TRBD2 matches at 10 bases. The junction had 14 bases not matched to a gene; V was cut back by 0 bases and J by 8 bases. From germline, CDR1 is SGDLS and CDR2 YYNGEE. CDR3 length equals 18 residues. The CDR3 DNA follows: TGTGCCAGCAGCGTAGCACCCTCCTGGAGCGGGGGGGTCGATGAGCAGTTCTTC. It specifies CASSVAPSWSGGVDEQFF.

This clone was picked up one time. The CDR3, as DNA: TGTGCCAGCAGGGGAGGGTCGGGGCAGCCCCAGCATTTT. Encoded protein: CASRGGSGQPQHF. The V call is TRBV6-5, the J call TRBJ1-5; no reliable D call. The CDR3 totals 13 residues. V was shortened by 6 bases and J by 7 bases, with 13 bases between the two germline ends. Germline CDR1 MNHEY, CDR2 SVGAGI.

V is TRBV28 and J is TRBJ1-2; D is perhaps TRBD1 (5 bases). The CDR3 sequence is 12 residues long. Germline assignment: CDR1 MDHEN and CDR2 SYDVKM. Trimming stripped 5 bases from V and 8 bases from J, with 12 bases between. The CDR3 reads CASSLNRLGYTF. The DNA for the CDR3 is TGTGCCAGCAGTCTGAACAGGCTAGGCTACACCTTC.

V usage is TRBV15 and J usage is TRBJ1-4, with D perhaps matching TRBD1 (5 bases). Germline V gene data show CDR1 as LNHNV and CDR2 as YYDKDF (reference sequence). With 9 bases removed from V and 12 bases from J, the gap between germline ends came to 32 bases. This CDR3 is built from 17 residues. This CDR3 reads CATKGAGIRRGALQLFF. The CDR3 DNA is TGTGCCACAAAAGGGGCAGGGATCCGAAGAGGGGCCCTCCAACTGTTTTTT. The complete variable domain, with remaining parts taken from reference TRBV15 and TRBJ1-4, reads DAMVIQNPRYQVTQFGKPVTLSCSQTLNHNVMYWYQQKSSQAPKLLFHYYDKDFNNEADTPDNFQSRRPNTSFCFLDIRSPGLGDTAMYLCATKGAGIRRGALQLFFGSGTQLSVL.

This chain joins TRBV18 and TRBJ2-5; D remains ambiguous. Germline V gives CDR1 KGHSH, CDR2 LQKENI. The CDR3 has 13 residues. V was cut by 6 bases and J by 5 bases, with 13 bases left in between. The CDR3 spells CASSPARRETQYF. DNA for the CDR3: TGTGCCAGCTCCCCGGCTCGCCGGGAGACCCAGTACTTC.

This clone has only a few counts. The rearrangement uses TRBV4-1 and TRBJ1-3; D not certain. Trimming left V 7 bases short and J 1 base short, with 14 bases between. The CDR3 is made up of 15 amino acids. Germline CDR1 MGHRA, CDR2 YSYEKL. The DNA for the CDR3 is TGCGCCAGCACCTCTCGCGTGGATTCTGGAAACACCATATATTTT. It encodes CASTSRVDSGNTIYF.

The rearrangement joins TRBV12-3 or TRBV12-4 to TRBJ2-2, with D unclear. The CDR3 totals 13 residues. The V gene lost 7 bases and the J gene lost 6 bases, with 12 bases spanning the gap. CDR3 in amino acids: CASNPVSSGELFF. The CDR3, as DNA: TGTGCCAGCAACCCAGTAAGCTCCGGGGAGCTGTTTTTT.

The chain combines TRBV19 with TRBJ2-3, with a possible D match to TRBD2 (5 bases). The CDR3 contains 15 residues. The V gene lost 6 bases and the J gene lost 0 bases, with 13 bases spanning the gap. Germline CDR1 and CDR2: LNHDA and SQIVND (reference sequence). DNA for the CDR3: TGTGCCAGTAGCCTCCCCCGGACTAGCACAGATACGCAGTATTTT. It codes for CASSLPRTSTDTQYF.

The chain employs TRBV6-6 and TRBJ1-3; 7 bases fit TRBD1. After removal of 6 bases from V and 0 bases from J, the junction contained 5 bases not matched to a gene. CDR1 is MNHNY, CDR2 SVGAGI, per germline (reference sequence). The CDR3 extends over 15 amino acids. This CDR3 is CASRGTVNSGNTIYF. CDR3 bases: TGTGCCAGCAGGGGGACAGTCAACTCTGGAAACACCATATATTTT.

V gene TRBV10-1 combines with J gene TRBJ2-3; D remains unclear. CDR1 is WNHNN, CDR2 SYGVQD, per germline (reference sequence). This CDR3 has 12 amino acids. V was shortened by 6 bases and J by 5 bases, with 9 bases between the two germline ends. The CDR3 nucleotides are TGCGCCAGCAGGGCTAGACAAGATACGCAGTATTTT. Protein sequence: CASRARQDTQYF.

This clone was counted a few times. The gene calls are TRBV10-1 and TRBJ2-7; 8 nucleotides align to TRBD1. V was clipped by 9 bases and J by 6 bases; unmatched bases: 7. In germline, CDR1 is WNHNN, CDR2 SYGVQD (reference sequence). CDR3 length equals 12 residues. The CDR3 protein is CARDRDWGEQYV. CDR3 sequence (DNA): TGCGCCAGGGACAGGGATTGGGGCGAGCAGTACGTC.

The rearrangement links TRBV9 to TRBJ1-6, with a weak D call TRBD1 (5 bases). The CDR3 is made up of 15 amino acids. The germline V gene has CDR1 SGDLS and CDR2 YYNGEE. Trimming shortened V by 0 bases and J by 7 bases, and 11 bases separated the two germline ends. The CDR3 DNA is TGTGCCAGCAGCGTAGTAGGGGCTGGGAATTCACCCCTCCACTTT. Translated, it gives CASSVVGAGNSPLHF.

This chain links TRBV19 with TRBJ1-4, with TRBD1 as a possible D gene (5 bases). CDR1 and CDR2 from the germline V gene are LNHDA and SQIVND (reference sequence). The CDR3 is 14 residues long. Trimming took off 3 bases at V and 8 bases at J, with 13 bases between the two ends. The CDR3 coding sequence is TGTGCCAGTAGTATTAGGGTCAGGGAAGAAAAACTGTTTTTT. Protein product: CASSIRVREEKLFF.

The table lists this clone with a count of one. This chain uses TRBV28 with TRBJ2-5; a weak D match, TRBD1 (6 bases). CDR1 is MDHEN and CDR2 is SYDVKM in the germline V gene. There are 13 residues in the CDR3. Trimming left V 5 bases short and J 5 bases short, with 12 bases between. The CDR3 DNA sequence: TGTGCCAGCAGTCACAGGGTCGGGGAGACCCAGTACTTC. It specifies CASSHRVGETQYF.

This clone was observed a single time. The chain combines TRBV10-3 with TRBJ2-1; 10 bases fit TRBD1. Germline V CDR1 and CDR2: ENHRY, SYGVKD. CDR3 length: 15 amino acids. Losses at the gene ends were 6 bases for V and 7 bases for J; bases not matched to a gene: 9. Here the CDR3 DNA reads TGTGCCATCAGGGGGGGACAGGGGACCCTTAATGAGCAGTTCTTC. Translated: CAIRGGQGTLNEQFF.

This clone has more than one count but fewer than ten. The genes are TRBV18 and TRBJ1-5, with D hard to call. The V and J ends lost 5 bases and 1 base respectively, with 3 bases between them. The V gene's germline CDR1 is KGHSH and CDR2 LQKENI. The CDR3 is 12 residues long. CDR3 amino acids: CASSESNQPQHF. The CDR3 bases are TGTGCCAGCTCAGAGAGCAATCAGCCCCAGCATTTT.